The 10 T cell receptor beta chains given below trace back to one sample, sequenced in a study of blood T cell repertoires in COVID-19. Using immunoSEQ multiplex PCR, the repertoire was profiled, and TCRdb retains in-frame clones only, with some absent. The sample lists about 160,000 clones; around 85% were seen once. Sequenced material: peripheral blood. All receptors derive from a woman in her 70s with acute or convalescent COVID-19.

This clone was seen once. This chain's CDR3 is CASSLGTVDGYTF. As DNA, the CDR3 is TGTGCCAGCAGCTTGGGGACAGTCGATGGCTACACCTTC. This chain joins TRBV5-6 and TRBJ1-2; TRBD1 might be the D (6 bases). From germline, CDR1 is SGHDT and CDR2 YYEEEE. V lost 0 bases and J 6 bases, leaving 9 bases between the germline ends. CDR3 size: 13 residues.

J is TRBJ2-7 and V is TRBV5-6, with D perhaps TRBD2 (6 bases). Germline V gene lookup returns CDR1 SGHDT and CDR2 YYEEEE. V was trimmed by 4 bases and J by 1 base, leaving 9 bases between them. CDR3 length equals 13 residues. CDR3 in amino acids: CASSPGVSYEQYF. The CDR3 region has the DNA TGTGCCAGCAGCCCGGGGGTATCCTACGAGCAGTACTTC.

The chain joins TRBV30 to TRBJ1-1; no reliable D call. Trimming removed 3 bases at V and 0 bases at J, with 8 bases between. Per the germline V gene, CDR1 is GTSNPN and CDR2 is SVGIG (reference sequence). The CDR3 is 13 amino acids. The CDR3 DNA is TGTGCCTGGAGCTCAGGTCTGAACACTGAAGCTTTCTTT. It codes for CAWSSGLNTEAFF.

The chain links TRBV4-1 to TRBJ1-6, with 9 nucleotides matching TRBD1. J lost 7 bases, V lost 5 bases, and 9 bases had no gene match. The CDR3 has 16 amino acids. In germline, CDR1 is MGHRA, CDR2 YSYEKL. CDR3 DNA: TGCGCCAGCAGCGGGGACAGGGTGTCAGGGAATTCACCCCTCCACTTT. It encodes CASSGDRVSGNSPLHF.

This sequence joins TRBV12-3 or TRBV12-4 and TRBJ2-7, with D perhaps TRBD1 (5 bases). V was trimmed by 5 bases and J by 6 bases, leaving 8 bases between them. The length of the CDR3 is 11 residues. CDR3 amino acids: CASSNRREQYF. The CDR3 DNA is TGTGCCAGCAGTAACAGGCGCGAGCAGTACTTC.

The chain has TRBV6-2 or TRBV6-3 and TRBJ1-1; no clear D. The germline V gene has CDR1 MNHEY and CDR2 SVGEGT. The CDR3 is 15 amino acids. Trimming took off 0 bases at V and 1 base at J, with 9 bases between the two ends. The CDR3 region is CASSYSAIKNTEAFF. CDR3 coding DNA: TGTGCCAGCAGTTACTCCGCTATAAAGAACACTGAAGCTTTCTTT.

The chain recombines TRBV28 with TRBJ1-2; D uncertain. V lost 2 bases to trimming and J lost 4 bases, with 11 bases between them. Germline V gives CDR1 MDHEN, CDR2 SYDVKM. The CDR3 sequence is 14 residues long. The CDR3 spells CASSLGGMAYGYTF. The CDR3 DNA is TGTGCCAGCAGTTTAGGAGGGATGGCCTATGGCTACACCTTC.

CDR3 sequence: CADPGQYNQPQHF. CDR3 nucleotides: TGTGCCGACCCGGGACAGTACAATCAGCCCCAGCATTTT. V gene TRBV27 combines with J gene TRBJ1-5; 7 bases are shared with TRBD1. From germline, CDR1 is MNHEY and CDR2 SMNVEV (reference sequence). The CDR3 runs to 13 residues. The junction had 7 bases not matched to a gene; V was cut back by 11 bases and J by 3 bases.

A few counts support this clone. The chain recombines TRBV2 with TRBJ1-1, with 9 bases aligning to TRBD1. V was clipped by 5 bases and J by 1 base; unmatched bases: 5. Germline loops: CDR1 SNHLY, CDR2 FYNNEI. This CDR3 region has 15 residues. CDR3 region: CASSPPGQGNTEAFF. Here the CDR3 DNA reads TGTGCCAGCAGTCCCCCGGGACAGGGGAACACTGAAGCTTTCTTT.

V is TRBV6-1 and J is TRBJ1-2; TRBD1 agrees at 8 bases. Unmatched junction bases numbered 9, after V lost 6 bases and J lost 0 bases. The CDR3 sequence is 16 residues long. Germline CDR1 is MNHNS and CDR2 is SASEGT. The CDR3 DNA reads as TGTGCCAGCAGGGAACTCACAGGGGGTACTAACTATGGCTACACCTTC. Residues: CASRELTGGTNYGYTF.